This TCR beta chain was retrieved from a study of blood T cell repertoires in COVID-19. Study overall: Italy, Spain and the United States were the sources of the convalescent and acute COVID-19 samples. Nucleic acid was either cDNA or gDNA, and it came from T cells, B-cell-depleted T cells, or PBMCs.

Per the original methods: Reference gene primers were amplified, and this amplification served to estimate nucleated cell counts. Here immunoSEQ multiplex PCR was the method, and the copy in TCRdb shows in-frame clones only, minus some. The V and J calls and clone size are taken from that table; D and trimming were inferred from the DNA. The sample lists some 86,000 clones, around 93% occurring once. The sequence came from a human donor with active COVID-19. The donor label of this sample is uncertain. The sample was peripheral blood.

CDR3 nucleotide sequence: TGCGCCAGCAGCACTCCCGAGGGACTAGCGGGGTTAGAGGAGACCCAGTACTTC. Translation gives CASSTPEGLAGLEETQYF. The chain has TRBV5-1 and TRBJ2-5, with 13 bases that match TRBD2. This CDR3 contains 18 residues. V lost 4 bases and J lost 5; bases outside the gene matches: 14. Germline CDR1 is SGHRS and CDR2 is YFSETQ.